The 30 T cell receptor beta chains listed next were all sequenced from one sample in a study of T cell responses to AZD1222 COVID-19 vaccine. Clones were sequenced by immunoSEQ multiplex PCR, and TCRdb holds only the in-frame ones, with some missing. Here the sample spans fewer than 200,000 clones, 88% being singletons. The sequencing here drew on peripheral blood, taken on day 0 of AZD1222 vaccination. The receptors were sampled from an adult in good health.

V and J are TRBV7-8 and TRBJ1-2; D is undetermined. Germline CDR1 reads SGHVS; CDR2 reads FQNEAQ. Trimming left V 1 base short and J 8 bases short, with 11 bases between. This CDR3 has 13 amino acids. In DNA, the CDR3 is TGTGCCAGCAGCTTAGATATTTCTGACGGCTACACCTTC. This sequence encodes CASSLDISDGYTF.

The chain uses TRBV10-1 and TRBJ1-5; D gene uncertain. The CDR3 runs 17 residues. The germline CDR1 and CDR2 sequences are WNHNN and SYGVQD (reference sequence). V lost 7 bases and J lost 4, with 23 bases in between. CDR3 sequence: CASTEVSKEPPNQPQHF. CDR3 coding DNA: TGCGCCAGCACCGAAGTTAGCAAGGAGCCGCCTAATCAGCCCCAGCATTTT.

This sequence joins TRBV5-1 and TRBJ1-4; the D gene is possibly TRBD1 (5 bases). This CDR3 is built from 16 residues. CDR1 is SGHRS and CDR2 is YFSETQ in the germline V gene. V was trimmed by 0 bases and J by 4 bases, leaving 13 bases between them. The CDR3 nucleotides read TGCGCCAGCAGCTTGGCGGGCGGGACCCTTAATGAAAAACTGTTTTTT. It is translated as CASSLAGGTLNEKLFF. Full variable domain (outside the CDR3, taken from reference TRBV5-1 and TRBJ1-4): KAGVTQTPRYLIKTRGQQVTLSCSPISGHRSVSWYQQTPGQGLQFLFEYFSETQRNKGNFPGRFSGRQFSNSRSEMNVSTLELGDSALYLCASSLAGGTLNEKLFFGSGTQLSVL.

The chain links TRBV10-2 to TRBJ2-2; no reliable D call. The germline V gene encodes CDR1 WSHSY and CDR2 SAAADI. The V end lost 6 bases, the J end lost 5 bases, and 13 bases lay between the germline ends. The CDR3 loop spans 14 amino acids. The CDR3 sequence is CASSEVRATGELFF. In DNA form, the CDR3 reads TGCGCCAGCAGCGAAGTTAGAGCGACCGGGGAGCTGTTTTTT.

The CDR3 loop reads CASNKREGTEAFF. The DNA for the CDR3 is TGTGCCAGCAACAAAAGGGAGGGCACTGAAGCTTTCTTT. V is TRBV6-5 and J is TRBJ1-1; D gene uncertain. In germline, CDR1 is MNHEY, CDR2 SVGAGI. The CDR3 sequence is 13 residues long. With 7 bases removed from V and 4 bases from J, the gap between germline ends came to 13 bases.

This clone was counted a single time. The chain recombines TRBV18 with TRBJ1-6, with D maybe TRBD1 (5 bases). Germline lookup yields CDR1 KGHSH and CDR2 LQKENI. Trimming cost V 3 bases and J 7 bases, with 19 bases left between them. This CDR3 region has 17 residues. CDR3 sequence (DNA): TGTGCCAGCTCACCCTCGGGCACAGGTGGAAAGAATTCACCCCTCCACTTT. Translating it yields CASSPSGTGGKNSPLHF.

The chain is built from TRBV7-2 and TRBJ1-5, with D possibly TRBD1 on 6 matching bases. Germline CDR1 and CDR2: SGHTA and FQGNSA. This CDR3 comprises 14 residues. V lost 2 bases, J lost 7 bases, and 12 bases lay in between. The CDR3 spells CASSLLTGRQPQHF. In DNA, the CDR3 is TGTGCCAGCAGCTTACTGACAGGCCGGCAGCCCCAGCATTTT.

The gene calls are TRBV10-1 and TRBJ1-4; D not certain. This CDR3 is built from 15 residues. CDR1 and CDR2 (germline): WNHNN, SYGVQD (reference sequence). V was cut by 8 bases and J by 1 base, with 14 bases left in between. DNA of the CDR3: TGCGCCAGCCCACCCCCCCGGAGAACTAATGAAAAACTGTTTTTT. Residues: CASPPPRRTNEKLFF.

As DNA, the CDR3 is TGTGCCAGCAGTTTAGAGGGTGGCACTGAAGCTTTCTTT. Translation gives CASSLEGGTEAFF. The V and J genes are TRBV12-3 or TRBV12-4 and TRBJ1-1, with unresolved D. The CDR3 extends over 13 amino acids. V lost 1 base to trimming and J lost 4 bases, with 7 bases between them.

The gene calls are TRBV25-1 and TRBJ2-5; 7 nucleotides agree with TRBD1. The CDR3 totals 16 residues. CDR1 and CDR2 from the germline V gene are MGHDK and SYGVNS. The V gene end was trimmed by 0 bases and the J gene end by 1 base; junction bases not matched to a gene: 5. The CDR3 sequence is CASSEYLTGAQETQYF. CDR3 nucleotide sequence: TGTGCCAGCAGTGAATATCTAACAGGGGCCCAAGAGACCCAGTACTTC.

The chain joins TRBV19 to TRBJ2-5; unclear D gene. The CDR3 is 10 residues long. Germline V gives CDR1 LNHDA, CDR2 SQIVND (reference sequence). The V and J ends lost 10 bases and 2 bases respectively, with 5 bases between them. CDR3 residues: CATRQETQYF. Here the CDR3 DNA reads TGTGCCACCCGACAAGAGACCCAGTACTTC.

The sample holds one count of this clone. The chain links TRBV9 to TRBJ2-3; no clear D. The CDR3 runs 14 residues. Germline CDR1 and CDR2: SGDLS and YYNGEE. Trimming stripped 2 bases from V and 0 bases from J, with 7 bases between. DNA of the CDR3: TGTGCCAGCAGCGTTCAGACTAGCACAGATACGCAGTATTTT. This translates into CASSVQTSTDTQYF.

The chain is built from TRBV24-1 and TRBJ2-5; D possibly corresponds to TRBD1 (7 bases). CDR3 length: 13 amino acids. Between the trimmed V and J ends, which lost 3 bases and 7 bases, there was a span of 11 bases. The germline V gene has CDR1 KGHDR and CDR2 SFDVKD. The CDR3 DNA reads as TGTGCCACCAGTGATCTCAGGGGGGCGACCCAGTACTTC. Translating gives CATSDLRGATQYF.

This clone was detected once. The CDR3 region has the DNA TGTGCCAGCAGCTTATTGGCGGGAGTAGAAGAGACCCAGTACTTC. This sequence encodes CASSLLAGVEETQYF. V is TRBV11-2 and J is TRBJ2-5; 7 nucleotides line up with TRBD2. Germline-derived CDR1 and CDR2 are SGHAT and FQNNGV. The trim removed 2 bases at V and 3 bases at J, leaving 6 bases unmatched. The CDR3 is 15 amino acids.

Only one count was recorded for this clone. The chain is built from TRBV6-5 and TRBJ1-6, with D possibly TRBD1 on 6 matching bases. The germline V gene encodes CDR1 MNHEY and CDR2 SVGAGI. Between the trimmed V and J ends, which lost 6 bases and 10 bases, there was a span of 13 bases. The CDR3 totals 13 residues. The CDR3 DNA sequence: TGTGCCAGCAGCCCCACAGGGCGCTCACCCCTCCACTTT. Translating it yields CASSPTGRSPLHF.

The chain links TRBV6-5 to TRBJ1-1; 8 bases are shared with TRBD1. The CDR3 consists of 15 residues. J lost 1 base, V lost 5 bases, and 6 bases had no gene match. Germline-derived CDR1 and CDR2 are MNHEY and SVGAGI. The CDR3 DNA follows: TGTGCCAGCAGTACTCCCGGGACAGGGAACACTGAAGCTTTCTTT. This translates into CASSTPGTGNTEAFF.

The gene calls are TRBV4-3 and TRBJ2-2; perhaps TRBD1 as D (6 bases). Germline lookup yields CDR1 LGHNA and CDR2 YSLEER. Trimming pared 0 bases from V and 5 bases from J, leaving 13 bases between. The CDR3 totals 16 residues. CDR3 region: CASSQDRGRLTGELFF. CDR3 DNA sequence: TGCGCCAGCAGCCAAGATAGGGGGAGATTAACCGGGGAGCTGTTTTTT.

This clone appeared once. V gene TRBV3-1 (or the pseudogene TRBV3-2) combines with J gene TRBJ1-4; D gene unclear. The CDR3 has 14 residues. Germline values: CDR1 LGHDT, CDR2 YNNKEL (reference sequence). Trimming left V 3 bases short and J 4 bases short, with 9 bases between. CDR3 in DNA: TGTGCCAGCAGCCATCCTGGGAGTAATGAAAAACTGTTTTTT. Translation: CASSHPGSNEKLFF.

The chain joins TRBV4-2 to TRBJ2-5, with TRBD2 matching 8 bases. The length of the CDR3 is 15 residues. Trimming removed 4 bases from V and 5 bases from J; junction bases left unmatched: 9. CDR1 and CDR2 from the germline V gene are LGHNA and YNFKEQ. The CDR3 DNA is TGTGCCAGCAGCCTCCTAACCAGCGGGGGTGAGACCCAGTACTTC. Protein product: CASSLLTSGGETQYF.

The CDR3 reads CASSSRDTSSYEQYF. CDR3 bases: TGTGCCAGCAGTTCCCGGGACACCAGCTCCTACGAGCAGTACTTC. V gene TRBV28 combines with J gene TRBJ2-7; D perhaps matches TRBD1 (6 bases). Germline CDR1 is MDHEN and CDR2 is SYDVKM. Trimming removed 4 bases from V and 0 bases from J, with 13 bases in between. CDR3 length: 15 residues.

The chain has TRBV28 and TRBJ2-1, with 9 bases identical to TRBD1. The CDR3 length is 15 residues. Germline V gene lookup returns CDR1 MDHEN and CDR2 SYDVKM. With V trimmed by 5 bases and J by 3 bases, 5 bases remained unmatched. CDR3: CASSTTGGNYNEQFF. For the CDR3, the DNA is TGTGCCAGCAGTACGACAGGGGGGAACTACAATGAGCAGTTCTTC. The entire variable domain, with the rest obtained from reference TRBV28 and TRBJ2-1, is as follows: DVKVTQSSRYLVKRTGEKVFLECVQDMDHENMFWYRQDPGLGLRLIYFSYDVKMKEKGDIPEGYSVSREKKERFSLILESASTNQTSMYLCASSTTGGNYNEQFFGPGTRLTVL.

The chain joins TRBV28 to TRBJ1-1, with a tentative D call TRBD1 (5 bases). Between the trimmed V and J ends, which lost 8 bases and 3 bases, there was a span of 19 bases. Germline CDR1 reads MDHEN; CDR2 reads SYDVKM. The CDR3 sequence is 15 residues long. CDR3 nucleotide sequence: TGTGCCAGCCGTCCGGGGGGGTCGGGGGACACTGAAGCTTTCTTT. Its protein product is CASRPGGSGDTEAFF.

The J gene is TRBJ1-2, the V gene TRBV6-5; no firm D call. Per the germline V gene, CDR1 is MNHEY and CDR2 is SVGAGI. The V and J ends lost 2 bases and 3 bases respectively, with 16 bases between them. CDR3 size: 16 residues. The CDR3 DNA follows: TGTGCCAGCAGTTACGATAGTGAGACCATCCACTATGGCTACACCTTC. This translates into CASSYDSETIHYGYTF.

V and J are TRBV5-1 and TRBJ2-1; D uncertain. V was clipped by 4 bases and J by 4 bases, with 9 bases between them. Germline lookup yields CDR1 SGHRS and CDR2 YFSETQ. CDR3 size: 13 residues. Written as DNA, the CDR3 is TGCGCCAGCAGCACCGGACGGTACAATGAGCAGTTCTTC. Translated: CASSTGRYNEQFF.

In this sample, this clone turned up once. CDR3 nucleotide sequence: TGTGCCAGCAGTTACGGCCCAGGGAATGTTGACTCACCCCTCCACTTT. Amino acids: CASSYGPGNVDSPLHF. The chain employs TRBV6-8 and TRBJ1-6, with a weak D call TRBD1 (5 bases). Germline V gene data show CDR1 as MNHGY and CDR2 as SAAAGT. Trimming pared 2 bases from V and 10 bases from J, leaving 18 bases between. This CDR3 comprises 16 residues.

The rearrangement joins TRBV30 to TRBJ1-2, with D possibly matching TRBD1 (6 bases). Germline CDR1 and CDR2: GTSNPN and SVGIG (reference sequence). The CDR3 consists of 14 residues. The V end lost 6 bases, the J end lost 4 bases, and 18 bases lay between the germline ends. Here the CDR3 DNA reads TGTGCCTGCAACCCCCCGGACAGCCTCTATGGCTACACCTTC. Translation: CACNPPDSLYGYTF. Based on the CDR3 plus reference TRBV30 and TRBJ1-2, the full variable domain is SQTIHQWPATLVQPVGSPLSLECTVEGTSNPNLYWYRQAAGRGLQLLFYSVGIGQISSEVPQNLSASRPQDRQFILSSKKLLLSDSGFYLCACNPPDSLYGYTFGSGTRLTVV.

This clone has only one observation. This sequence joins TRBV9 and TRBJ2-1; D is perhaps TRBD2 (6 bases). Trimming removed 5 bases from V and 9 bases from J, with 18 bases in between. Germline V gene data show CDR1 as SGDLS and CDR2 as YYNGEE. The length of the CDR3 is 14 residues. In DNA, the CDR3 is TGTGCCAGCAGTTTTCCCGGGACTCTAAGTGAGCAGTTCTTC. Encoded protein: CASSFPGTLSEQFF.

The chain is built from TRBV30 and TRBJ1-2, with TRBD1 identical over 7 bases. The CDR3 extends over 13 amino acids. The germline CDR1 and CDR2 sequences are GTSNPN and SVGIG (reference sequence). V was pared by 3 bases and J by 4 bases, with 5 bases of the junction left unmatched. The DNA of the CDR3 is TGTGCCTGGAGGCACAGGGGTGGCTATGGCTACACCTTC. It specifies CAWRHRGGYGYTF.

The chain combines TRBV4-2 with TRBJ2-7; D perhaps matches TRBD2 (6 bases). CDR1 is LGHNA, CDR2 YNFKEQ, per germline. The CDR3 covers 14 residues. Trimming stripped 3 bases from V and 0 bases from J, with 9 bases between. Written as DNA, the CDR3 is TGTGCCAGCAGCCACGAGACTAGCTCCTACGAGCAGTACTTC. Its translation is CASSHETSSYEQYF.

V usage is TRBV6-4 and J usage is TRBJ1-1; 9 positions agree with TRBD1. The CDR3 is 14 residues long. CDR1 MRHNA and CDR2 SNTAGT come from the germline V gene. Trimming took 6 bases from V and 4 from J; bases not matched to a gene: 6. The CDR3 DNA reads as TGTGCCAGCAGGCGGGAGACAGGGGGCACTGAAGCTTTCTTT. It codes for CASRRETGGTEAFF.